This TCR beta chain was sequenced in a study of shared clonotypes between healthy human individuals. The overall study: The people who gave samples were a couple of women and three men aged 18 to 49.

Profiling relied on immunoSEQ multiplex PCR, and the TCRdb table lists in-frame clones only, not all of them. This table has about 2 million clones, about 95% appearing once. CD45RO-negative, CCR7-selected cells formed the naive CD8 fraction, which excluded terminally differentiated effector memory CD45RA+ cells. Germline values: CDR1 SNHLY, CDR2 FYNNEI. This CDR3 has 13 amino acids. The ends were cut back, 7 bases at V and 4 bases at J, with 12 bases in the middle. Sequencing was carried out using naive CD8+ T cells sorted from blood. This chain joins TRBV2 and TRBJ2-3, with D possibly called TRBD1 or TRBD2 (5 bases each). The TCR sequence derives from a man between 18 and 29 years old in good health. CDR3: CASIGEGADTQYF. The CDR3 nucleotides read TGTGCCAGCATCGGGGAAGGGGCAGATACGCAGTATTTT.